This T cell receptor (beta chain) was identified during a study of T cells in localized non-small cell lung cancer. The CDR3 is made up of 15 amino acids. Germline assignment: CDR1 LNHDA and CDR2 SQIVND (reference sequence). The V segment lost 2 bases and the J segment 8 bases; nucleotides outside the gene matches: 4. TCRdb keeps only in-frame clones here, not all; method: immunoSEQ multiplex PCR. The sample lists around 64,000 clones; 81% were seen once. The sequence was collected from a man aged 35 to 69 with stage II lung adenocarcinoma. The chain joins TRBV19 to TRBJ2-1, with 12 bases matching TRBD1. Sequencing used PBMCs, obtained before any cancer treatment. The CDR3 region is CASSITGQGADEQFF. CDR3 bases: TGTGCCAGTAGTATAACGGGACAGGGGGCCGATGAGCAGTTCTTC.